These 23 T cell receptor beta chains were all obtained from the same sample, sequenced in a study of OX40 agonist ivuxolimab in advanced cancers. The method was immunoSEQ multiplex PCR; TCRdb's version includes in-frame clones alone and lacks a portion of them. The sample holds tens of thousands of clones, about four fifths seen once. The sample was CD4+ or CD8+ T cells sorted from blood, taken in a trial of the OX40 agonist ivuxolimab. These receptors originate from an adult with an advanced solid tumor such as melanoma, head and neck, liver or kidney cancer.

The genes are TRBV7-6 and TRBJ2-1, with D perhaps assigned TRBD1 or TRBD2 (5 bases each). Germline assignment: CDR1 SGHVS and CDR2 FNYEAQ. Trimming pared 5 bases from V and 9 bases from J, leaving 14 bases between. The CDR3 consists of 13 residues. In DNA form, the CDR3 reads TGTGCCAGCAGCCTCCGGGACGGTGGTGAGCAGTTCTTC. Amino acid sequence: CASSLRDGGEQFF.

This chain's CDR3 is CALRGTSGTGELFF. The CDR3 region has the DNA TGCGCCCTGCGCGGGACTAGCGGCACCGGGGAGCTGTTTTTT. The chain employs TRBV10-1 and TRBJ2-2; 11 positions match TRBD2. V shed 11 bases and J 4 bases; nucleotides not matched to a gene: 6. The CDR3 has 14 residues. CDR1 and CDR2 from the germline V gene are WNHNN and SYGVQD (reference sequence).

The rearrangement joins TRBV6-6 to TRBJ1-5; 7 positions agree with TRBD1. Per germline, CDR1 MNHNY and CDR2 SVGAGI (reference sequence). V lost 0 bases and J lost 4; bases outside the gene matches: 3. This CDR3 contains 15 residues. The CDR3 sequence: CASSYSHRGNQPQHF. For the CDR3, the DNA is TGTGCCAGCAGTTACTCCCACAGGGGTAATCAGCCCCAGCATTTT.

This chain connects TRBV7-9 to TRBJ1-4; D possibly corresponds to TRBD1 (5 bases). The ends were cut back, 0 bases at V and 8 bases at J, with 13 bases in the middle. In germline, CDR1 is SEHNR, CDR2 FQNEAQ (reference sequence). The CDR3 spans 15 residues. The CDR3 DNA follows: TGTGCCAGCAGCTTAGCGGCCGGGACGGTGGAAAAACTGTTTTTT. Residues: CASSLAAGTVEKLFF.

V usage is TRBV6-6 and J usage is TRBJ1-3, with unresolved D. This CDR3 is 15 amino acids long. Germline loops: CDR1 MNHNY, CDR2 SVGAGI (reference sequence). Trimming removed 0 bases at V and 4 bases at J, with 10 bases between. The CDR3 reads CASSYSPVFGNTIYF. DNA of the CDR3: TGTGCCAGCAGTTACTCGCCCGTATTCGGAAACACCATATATTTT.

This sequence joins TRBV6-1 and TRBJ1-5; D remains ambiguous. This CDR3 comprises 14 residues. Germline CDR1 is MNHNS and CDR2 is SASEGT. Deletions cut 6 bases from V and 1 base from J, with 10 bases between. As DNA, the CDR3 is TGTGCCAGCAGCTTTCGTTTAAGCAATCAGCCCCAGCATTTT. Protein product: CASSFRLSNQPQHF.

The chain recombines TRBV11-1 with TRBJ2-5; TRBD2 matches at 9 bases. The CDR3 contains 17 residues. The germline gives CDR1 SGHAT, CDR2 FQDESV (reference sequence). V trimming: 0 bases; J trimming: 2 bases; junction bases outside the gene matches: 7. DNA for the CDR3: TGTGCCAGCAGCTTAGCTTTAACCAGCGGGGGGCAAGAGACCCAGTACTTC. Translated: CASSLALTSGGQETQYF.

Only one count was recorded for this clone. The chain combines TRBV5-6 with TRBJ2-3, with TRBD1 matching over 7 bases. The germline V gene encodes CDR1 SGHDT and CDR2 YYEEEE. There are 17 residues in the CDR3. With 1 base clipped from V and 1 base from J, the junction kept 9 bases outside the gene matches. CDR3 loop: CASSLTTGAAGTDTQYF. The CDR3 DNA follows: TGTGCCAGCAGCTTGACAACAGGGGCAGCGGGCACAGATACGCAGTATTTT.

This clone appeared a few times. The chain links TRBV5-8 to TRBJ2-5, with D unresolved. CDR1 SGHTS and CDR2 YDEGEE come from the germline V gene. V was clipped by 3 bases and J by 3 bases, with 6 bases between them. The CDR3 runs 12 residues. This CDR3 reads CASSWWEETQYF. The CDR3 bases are TGTGCCAGCAGCTGGTGGGAAGAGACCCAGTACTTC.

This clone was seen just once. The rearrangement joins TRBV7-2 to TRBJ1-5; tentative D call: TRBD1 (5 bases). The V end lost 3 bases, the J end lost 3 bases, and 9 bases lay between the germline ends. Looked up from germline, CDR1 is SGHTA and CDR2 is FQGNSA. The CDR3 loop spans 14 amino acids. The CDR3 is CASSLGLTNQPQHF. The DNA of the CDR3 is TGTGCCAGCAGCTTGGGACTGACCAATCAGCCCCAGCATTTT. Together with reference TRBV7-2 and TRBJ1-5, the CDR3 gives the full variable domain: GAGVSQSPSNKVTEKGKDVELRCDPISGHTALYWYRQSLGQGLEFLIYFQGNSAPDKSGLPSDRFSAERTGGSVSTLTIQRTQQEDSAVYLCASSLGLTNQPQHFGDGTRLSIL.

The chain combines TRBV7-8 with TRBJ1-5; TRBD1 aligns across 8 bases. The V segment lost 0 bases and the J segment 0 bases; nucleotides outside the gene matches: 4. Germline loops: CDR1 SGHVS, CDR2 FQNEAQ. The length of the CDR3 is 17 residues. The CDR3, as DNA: TGTGCCAGCAGCTTAGCGTTGGGACAGGCTAGCAATCAGCCCCAGCATTTT. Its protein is CASSLALGQASNQPQHF. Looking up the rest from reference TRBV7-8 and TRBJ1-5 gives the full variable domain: GAGVSQSPRYKVAKRGQDVALRCDPISGHVSLFWYQQALGQGPEFLTYFQNEAQLDKSGLPSDRFFAERPEGSVSTLKIQRTQQEDSAVYLCASSLALGQASNQPQHFGDGTRLSIL.

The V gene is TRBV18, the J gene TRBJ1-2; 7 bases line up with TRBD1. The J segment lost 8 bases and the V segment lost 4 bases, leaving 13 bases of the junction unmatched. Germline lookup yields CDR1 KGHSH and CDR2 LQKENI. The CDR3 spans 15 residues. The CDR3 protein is CASSLDDRAWNGYTF. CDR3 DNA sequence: TGTGCCAGCTCACTGGACGACAGGGCGTGGAACGGCTACACCTTC.

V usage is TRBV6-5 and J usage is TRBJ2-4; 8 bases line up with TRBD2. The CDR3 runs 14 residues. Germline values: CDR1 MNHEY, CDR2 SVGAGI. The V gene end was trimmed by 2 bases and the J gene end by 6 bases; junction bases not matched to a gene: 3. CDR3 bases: TGTGCCAGCAGTTACGTGGCGGGGGGAAACATTCAGTACTTC. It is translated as CASSYVAGGNIQYF.

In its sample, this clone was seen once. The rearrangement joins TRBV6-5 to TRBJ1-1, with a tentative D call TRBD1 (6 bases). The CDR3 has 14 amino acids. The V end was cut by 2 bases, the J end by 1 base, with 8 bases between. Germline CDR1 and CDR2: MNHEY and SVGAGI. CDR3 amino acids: CASSYGGANTEAFF. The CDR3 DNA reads TGTGCCAGCAGTTACGGGGGCGCGAACACTGAAGCTTTCTTT.

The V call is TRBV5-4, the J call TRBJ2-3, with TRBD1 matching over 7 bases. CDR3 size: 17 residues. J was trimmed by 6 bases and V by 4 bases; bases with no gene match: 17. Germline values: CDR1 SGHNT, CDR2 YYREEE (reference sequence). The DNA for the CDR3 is TGTGCCAGCAGCCTGAAAGGGGGATCGACAGGGTGGGATACGCAGTATTTT. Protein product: CASSLKGGSTGWDTQYF.

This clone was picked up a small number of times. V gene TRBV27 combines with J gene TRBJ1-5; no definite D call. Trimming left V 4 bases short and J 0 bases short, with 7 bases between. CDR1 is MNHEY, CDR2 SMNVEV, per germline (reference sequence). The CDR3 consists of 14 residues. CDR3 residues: CASSSEPSNQPQHF. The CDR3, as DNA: TGTGCCAGCAGTTCAGAGCCTAGCAATCAGCCCCAGCATTTT.

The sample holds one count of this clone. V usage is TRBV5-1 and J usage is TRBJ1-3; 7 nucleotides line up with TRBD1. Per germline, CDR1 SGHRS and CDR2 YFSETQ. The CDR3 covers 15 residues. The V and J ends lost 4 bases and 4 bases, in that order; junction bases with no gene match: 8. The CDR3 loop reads CASSTAGTAGNTIYF. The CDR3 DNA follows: TGCGCCAGCAGCACTGCCGGGACAGCCGGAAACACCATATATTTT.

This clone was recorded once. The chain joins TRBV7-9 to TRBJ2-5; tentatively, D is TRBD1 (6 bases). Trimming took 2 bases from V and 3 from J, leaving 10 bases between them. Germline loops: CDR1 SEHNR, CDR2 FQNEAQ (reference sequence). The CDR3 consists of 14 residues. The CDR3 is CASSLLHREETQYF. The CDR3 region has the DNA TGTGCCAGCAGCTTACTTCACAGGGAAGAGACCCAGTACTTC. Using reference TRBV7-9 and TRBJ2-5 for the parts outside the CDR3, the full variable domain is DTGVSQNPRHKITKRGQNVTFRCDPISEHNRLYWYRQTLGQGPEFLTYFQNEAQLEKSRLLSDRFSAERPKGSFSTLEIQRTEQGDSAMYLCASSLLHREETQYFGPGTRLLVL.

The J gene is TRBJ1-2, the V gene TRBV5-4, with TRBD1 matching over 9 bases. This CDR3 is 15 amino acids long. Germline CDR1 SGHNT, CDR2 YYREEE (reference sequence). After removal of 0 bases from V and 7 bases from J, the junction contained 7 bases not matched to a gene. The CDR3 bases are TGTGCCAGCAGCTTGGAGGTGGGACAGGGATTTGGCTACACCTTC. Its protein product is CASSLEVGQGFGYTF.

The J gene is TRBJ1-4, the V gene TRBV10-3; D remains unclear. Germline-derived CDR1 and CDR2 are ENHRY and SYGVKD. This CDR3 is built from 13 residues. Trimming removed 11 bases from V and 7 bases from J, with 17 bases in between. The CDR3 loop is CAGSGAVGEKLFF. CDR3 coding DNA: TGTGCCGGCTCAGGCGCGGTCGGTGAAAAACTGTTTTTT.

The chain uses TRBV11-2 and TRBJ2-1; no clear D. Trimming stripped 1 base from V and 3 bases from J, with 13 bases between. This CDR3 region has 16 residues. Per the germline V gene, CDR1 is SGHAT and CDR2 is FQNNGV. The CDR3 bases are TGTGCCAGCAGCTTAGTAACGGCAGGATACTACAATGAGCAGTTCTTC. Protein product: CASSLVTAGYYNEQFF.

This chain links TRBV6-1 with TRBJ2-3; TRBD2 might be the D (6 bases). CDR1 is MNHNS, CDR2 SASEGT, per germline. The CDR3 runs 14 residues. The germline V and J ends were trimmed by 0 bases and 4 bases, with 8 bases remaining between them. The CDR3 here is CASSEALAPDTQYF. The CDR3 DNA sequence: TGTGCCAGCAGTGAAGCTCTAGCGCCAGATACGCAGTATTTT.

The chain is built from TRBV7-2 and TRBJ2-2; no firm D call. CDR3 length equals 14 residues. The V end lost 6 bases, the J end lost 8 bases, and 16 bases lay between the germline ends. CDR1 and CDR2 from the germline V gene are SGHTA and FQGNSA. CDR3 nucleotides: TGTGCCAGCAGTCTAAGTTTCGTCACTGGGGAGCTGTTTTTT. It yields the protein CASSLSFVTGELFF.